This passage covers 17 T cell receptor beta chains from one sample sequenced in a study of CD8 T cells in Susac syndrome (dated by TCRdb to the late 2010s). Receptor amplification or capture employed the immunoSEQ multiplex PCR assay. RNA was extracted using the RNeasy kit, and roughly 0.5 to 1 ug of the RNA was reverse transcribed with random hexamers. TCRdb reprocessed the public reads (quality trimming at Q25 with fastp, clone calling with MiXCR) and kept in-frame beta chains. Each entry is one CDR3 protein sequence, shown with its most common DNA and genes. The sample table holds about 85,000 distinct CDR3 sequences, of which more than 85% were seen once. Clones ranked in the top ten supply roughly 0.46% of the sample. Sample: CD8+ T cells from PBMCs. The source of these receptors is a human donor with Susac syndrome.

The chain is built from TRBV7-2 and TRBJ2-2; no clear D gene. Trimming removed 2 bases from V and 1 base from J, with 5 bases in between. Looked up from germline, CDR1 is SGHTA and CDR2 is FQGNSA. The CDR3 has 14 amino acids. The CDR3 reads CASSLWQNTGELFF. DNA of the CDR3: TGTGCCAGCAGCTTATGGCAGAACACCGGGGAGCTGTTTTTT.

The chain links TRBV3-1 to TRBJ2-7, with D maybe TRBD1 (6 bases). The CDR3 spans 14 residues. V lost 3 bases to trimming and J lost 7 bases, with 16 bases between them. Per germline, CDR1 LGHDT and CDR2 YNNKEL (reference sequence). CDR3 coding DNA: TGTGCCAGCAGCCAGGCCACAGGGTCGGGGGAGCAGTACTTC. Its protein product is CASSQATGSGEQYF.

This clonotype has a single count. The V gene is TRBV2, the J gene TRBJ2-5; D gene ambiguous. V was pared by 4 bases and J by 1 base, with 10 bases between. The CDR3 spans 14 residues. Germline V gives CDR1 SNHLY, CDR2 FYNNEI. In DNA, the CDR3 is TGTGCCAGCAGTGTAGTGGGGATCCAAGAGACCCAGTACTTC. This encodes CASSVVGIQETQYF.

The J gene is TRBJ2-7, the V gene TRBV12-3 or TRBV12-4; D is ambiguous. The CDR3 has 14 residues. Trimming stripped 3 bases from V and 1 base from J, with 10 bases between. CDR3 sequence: CASSFGQPSYEQYF. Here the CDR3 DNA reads TGTGCCAGCAGTTTCGGCCAGCCTTCCTACGAGCAGTACTTC.

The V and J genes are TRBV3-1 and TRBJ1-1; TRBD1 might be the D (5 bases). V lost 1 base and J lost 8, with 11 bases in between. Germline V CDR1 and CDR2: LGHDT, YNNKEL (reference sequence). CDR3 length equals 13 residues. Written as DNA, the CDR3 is TGTGCCAGCAGCCAAGGGGGACCAGGGGAAGCTTTCTTT. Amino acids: CASSQGGPGEAFF.

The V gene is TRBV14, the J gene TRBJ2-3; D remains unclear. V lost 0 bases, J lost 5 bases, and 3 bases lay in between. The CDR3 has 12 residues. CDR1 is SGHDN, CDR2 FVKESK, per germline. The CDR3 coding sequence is TGTGCCAGCAGCCAAGAGGGAGATACGCAGTATTTT. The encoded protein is CASSQEGDTQYF.

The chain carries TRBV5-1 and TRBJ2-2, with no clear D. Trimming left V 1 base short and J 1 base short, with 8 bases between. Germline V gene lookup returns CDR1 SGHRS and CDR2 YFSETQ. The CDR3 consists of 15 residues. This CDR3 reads CASSLRELNTGELFF. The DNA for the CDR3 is TGCGCCAGCAGCTTGAGGGAACTGAACACCGGGGAGCTGTTTTTT.

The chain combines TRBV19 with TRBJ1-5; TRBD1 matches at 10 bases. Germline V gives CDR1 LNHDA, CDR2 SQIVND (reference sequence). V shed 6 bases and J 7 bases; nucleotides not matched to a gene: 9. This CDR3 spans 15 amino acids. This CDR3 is CASSRTGTGDQPQHF. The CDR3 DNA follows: TGTGCCAGTAGCAGAACCGGGACAGGGGACCAGCCCCAGCATTTT.

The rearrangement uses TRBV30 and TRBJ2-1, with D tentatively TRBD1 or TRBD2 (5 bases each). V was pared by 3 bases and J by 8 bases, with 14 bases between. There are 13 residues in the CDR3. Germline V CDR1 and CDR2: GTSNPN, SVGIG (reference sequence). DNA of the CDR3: TGTGCCTGGAGGGGGGAGCCCCGCTATGAGCAGTTCTTC. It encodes CAWRGEPRYEQFF.

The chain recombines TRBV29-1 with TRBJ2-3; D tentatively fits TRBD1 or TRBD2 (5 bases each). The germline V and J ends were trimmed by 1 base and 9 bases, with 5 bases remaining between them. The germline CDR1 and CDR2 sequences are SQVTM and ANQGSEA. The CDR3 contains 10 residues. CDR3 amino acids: CSVEGGTQYF. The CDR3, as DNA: TGCAGCGTTGAAGGGGGGACGCAGTATTTT.

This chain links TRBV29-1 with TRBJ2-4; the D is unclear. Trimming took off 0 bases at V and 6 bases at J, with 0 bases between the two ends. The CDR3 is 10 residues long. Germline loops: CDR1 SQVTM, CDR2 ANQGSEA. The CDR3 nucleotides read TGCAGCGTTGAAGAAAACATTCAGTACTTC. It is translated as CSVEENIQYF.

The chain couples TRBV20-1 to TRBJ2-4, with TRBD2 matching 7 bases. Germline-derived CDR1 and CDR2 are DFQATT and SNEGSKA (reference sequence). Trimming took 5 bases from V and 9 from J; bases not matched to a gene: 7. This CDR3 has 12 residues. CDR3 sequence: CSALSGGSIQYF. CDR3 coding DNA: TGCAGTGCTCTGTCGGGGGGTTCCATTCAGTACTTC.

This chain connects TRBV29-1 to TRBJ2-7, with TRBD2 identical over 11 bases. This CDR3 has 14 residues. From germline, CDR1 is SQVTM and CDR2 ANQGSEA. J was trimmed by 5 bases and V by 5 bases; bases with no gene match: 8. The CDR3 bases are TGCAGCGTTCATCCGGGACTAGCGGAGCACGAGCAGTACTTC. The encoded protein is CSVHPGLAEHEQYF.

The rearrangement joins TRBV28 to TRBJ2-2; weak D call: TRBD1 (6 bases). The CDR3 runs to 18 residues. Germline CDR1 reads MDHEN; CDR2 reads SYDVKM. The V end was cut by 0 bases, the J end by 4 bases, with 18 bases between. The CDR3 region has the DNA TGTGCCAGCAGTTTATGGGGGCCCTCACAGGGCGGCACCGGGGAGCTGTTTTTT. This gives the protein CASSLWGPSQGGTGELFF.

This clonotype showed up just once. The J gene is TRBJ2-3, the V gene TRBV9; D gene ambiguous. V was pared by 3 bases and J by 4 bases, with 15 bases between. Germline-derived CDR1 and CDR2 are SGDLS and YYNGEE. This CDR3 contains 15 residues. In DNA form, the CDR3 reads TGTGCCAGCAGCGCTGGGGTCGGTGGTCCAGATACGCAGTATTTT. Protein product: CASSAGVGGPDTQYF.

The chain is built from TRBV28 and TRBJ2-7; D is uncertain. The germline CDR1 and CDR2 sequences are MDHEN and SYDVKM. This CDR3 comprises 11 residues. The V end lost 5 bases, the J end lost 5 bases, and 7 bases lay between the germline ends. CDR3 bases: TGTGCCAGCAGTCCGTATGACGAGCAGTACTTC. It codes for CASSPYDEQYF.

The CDR3 bases are TGTGCCAGCAGCTCGGTGCCGGCTTTCTTT. Its translation is CASSSVPAFF. The chain couples TRBV7-2 to TRBJ1-1; D ambiguous. The CDR3 spans 10 residues. Per the germline V gene, CDR1 is SGHTA and CDR2 is FQGNSA. The V and J ends lost 4 bases and 11 bases respectively, with 8 bases between them. Based on the CDR3 plus reference TRBV7-2 and TRBJ1-1, the full variable domain is GAGVSQSPSNKVTEKGKDVELRCDPISGHTALYWYRQSLGQGLEFLIYFQGNSAPDKSGLPSDRFSAERTGGSVSTLTIQRTQQEDSAVYLCASSSVPAFFGQGTRLTVV.